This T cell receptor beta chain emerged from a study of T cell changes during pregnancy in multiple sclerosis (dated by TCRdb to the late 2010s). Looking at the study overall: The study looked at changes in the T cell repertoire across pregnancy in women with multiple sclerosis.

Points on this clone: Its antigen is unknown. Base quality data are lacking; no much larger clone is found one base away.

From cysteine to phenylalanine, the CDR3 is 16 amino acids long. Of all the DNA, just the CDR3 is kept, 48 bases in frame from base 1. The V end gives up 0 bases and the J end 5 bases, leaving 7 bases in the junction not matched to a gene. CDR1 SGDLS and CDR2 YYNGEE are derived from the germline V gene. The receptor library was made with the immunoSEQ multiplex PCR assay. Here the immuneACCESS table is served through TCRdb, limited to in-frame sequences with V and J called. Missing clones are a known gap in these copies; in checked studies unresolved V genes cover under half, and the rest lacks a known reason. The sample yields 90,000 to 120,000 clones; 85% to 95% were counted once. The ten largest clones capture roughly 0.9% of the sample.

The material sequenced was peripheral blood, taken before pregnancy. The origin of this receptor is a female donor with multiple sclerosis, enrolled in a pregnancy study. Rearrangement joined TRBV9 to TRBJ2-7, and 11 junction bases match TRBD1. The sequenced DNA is TGTGCCAGCAGCGTAGAACTCGGACAGGGGGCCGACGAGCAGTACTTC. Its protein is CASSVELGQGADEQYF. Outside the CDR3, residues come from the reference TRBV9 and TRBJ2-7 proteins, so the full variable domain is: DSGVTQTPKHLITATGQRVTLRCSPRSGDLSVYWYQQSLDQGLQFLIQYYNGEERAKGNILERFSAQQFPDLHSELNLSSLELGDSALYFCASSVELGQGADEQYFGPGTRLTVT.